The clone carrying this TCR beta chain came up many times. Its antigen remains unknown. This sample was included in a study of glioma-infiltrating T cells. The J segment lost 0 bases and the V segment lost 6 bases, leaving 5 bases of the junction unmatched. CDR1 and CDR2 (germline): KGHSH, LQKENI. There are 15 residues in the CDR3. Study outcomes and limitations: Gliomas, especially low-grade, showed above-expected tissue-blood divergence; non-neoplastic patients showed below.

Using RNA template, CDR3s of TCR alpha and beta were amplified with iRepertoire arm-PCR. For one-step reverse transcription and amplification, 100-400 ng of tissue mRNA or PBMC total RNA was used. TCRdb ran MiXCR on the multiplex PCR reads and lists one entry per CDR3 protein. This table has approximately 93,000 distinct CDR3 sequences, around 37% appearing once. The sample was glioma tissue, nonneoplastic brain tissue, or PBMCs (not recorded which). The TCR sequence derives from a human donor with low-grade glioma or glioblastoma, undergoing nonglioma brain surgery, or in good health (not recorded which). The chain couples TRBV18 to TRBJ2-7; TRBD2 aligns across 10 bases. The CDR3 loop reads CASSQAGGISYEQYF. In nucleotides, the CDR3 is TGTGCCAGCTCCCAAGCGGGAGGGATCTCCTACGAGCAGTACTTC.